These T cell receptor beta chains were read from a single sample in a study of blood T cell repertoires in COVID-19. The method was immunoSEQ multiplex PCR; TCRdb's version includes in-frame clones alone and lacks a portion of them. Of approximately 290,000 clones listed, roughly nine tenths were seen once; the top ten hold around 2.2%. Sequenced sample: peripheral blood. Every receptor here comes from a woman in her 30s with COVID-19, enrolled during active disease. Each CDR3 is given with its conserved first and last residue. Clone sizes are given selectively: once, few, many, or a class where the clone is expanded.

J: TRBJ1-2
V: TRBV19
size: .
CDR3: CASSIRQSASNYGYTF

J: TRBJ2-1
V: TRBV11-2
size: .
CDR3: CASSSMGQGANDVQFF

J: TRBJ2-7
V: TRBV5-5
size: once
CDR3: CASSRYQGVVDEQYF

J: TRBJ2-1
V: TRBV5-6
size: .
CDR3: CASSELAGVSQQFF

J: TRBJ2-2
V: TRBV5-1
size: .
CDR3: CASSGGGAMPNTGELFF

J: TRBJ2-2
V: TRBV7-8
size: .
CDR3: CASSLGGGHGELFF

J: TRBJ2-7
V: TRBV6-5
size: few
CDR3: CASSYSVGTGSEQYF

J: TRBJ2-7
V: TRBV9
size: .
CDR3: CASSVPTTGTGCEQYF

J: TRBJ1-5
V: TRBV6-5
size: .
CDR3: CASRGTGDQPQHF

J: TRBJ2-1
V: TRBV5-4
size: .
CDR3: CASSLVGTSGEQFF

J: TRBJ2-5
V: TRBV27
size: .
CDR3: CASRGERTRETQYF

J: TRBJ2-3
V: TRBV3-1/TRBV3-2
size: once
CDR3: CASSQPLATSGRAGPDTQYF

J: TRBJ1-5
V: TRBV29-1
size: .
CDR3: CSVSYSLNQPQHF

J: TRBJ2-1
V: TRBV29-1
size: .
CDR3: CSVLGRGYNEQFF

J: TRBJ1-1
V: TRBV29-1
size: .
CDR3: CSVGRGTAFF

J: TRBJ1-1
V: TRBV9
size: .
CDR3: CASSGGWASGNTEAFF

J: TRBJ1-3
V: TRBV7-8
size: .
CDR3: CASSLDTKGNTIYF

J: TRBJ1-3
V: TRBV30
size: .
CDR3: CAWSVNRAPSGNTIYF

J: TRBJ2-2
V: TRBV11-3
size: once
CDR3: CASSPGPAGGDTGELFF

J: TRBJ1-3
V: TRBV1
size: .
CDR3: CTSSQDKGTGCSGNTIYF

J: TRBJ2-1
V: TRBV7-7
size: .
CDR3: CASSLALASYNEQFF

J: TRBJ1-2
V: TRBV18
size: .
CDR3: CASSPPDTSYGYTF

J: TRBJ2-5
V: TRBV14
size: .
CDR3: CASSHSGTGGLLSAEETQYF

J: TRBJ2-7
V: TRBV2
size: .
CDR3: CASSEKTGGQGGVEQYF

J: TRBJ2-1
V: TRBV18
size: .
CDR3: CASSPGQSYNEQFF

J: TRBJ2-7
V: TRBV19
size: .
CDR3: CASNQGLSSYEQYF

J: TRBJ1-4
V: TRBV10-1
size: .
CDR3: CASSTGNEKLFF

J: TRBJ1-2
V: TRBV12-3/TRBV12-4
size: .
CDR3: CASSRDRVGGYTF

J: TRBJ1-4
V: TRBV5-4
size: .
CDR3: CASSFAGGEKLFF

J: TRBJ2-7
V: TRBV5-1
size: .
CDR3: CASSLVPGFAYEQYF

J: TRBJ1-2
V: TRBV30
size: .
CDR3: CAWSVRGQGGPSGYTF

J: TRBJ1-3
V: TRBV27
size: .
CDR3: CASSLYATGVGNTIYF

J: TRBJ2-4
V: TRBV6-5
size: .
CDR3: CASSRQIGQGNIQYF

J: TRBJ1-3
V: TRBV19
size: .
CDR3: CASRRGAGNTIYF

J: TRBJ2-5
V: TRBV11-2
size: .
CDR3: CASSGDRGGTIRETQYF